This note documents a single T cell receptor (beta chain) sequence. Trimming pared 6 bases from V and 0 bases from J, leaving 9 bases between. The CDR3 runs 14 residues. Germline V gene lookup returns CDR1 WNHNN and CDR2 SYGVQD (reference sequence). The data originate from a study of blood T cell repertoires in COVID-19. Individuals aged about 18 to 90 years were recruited from approximately 22 US areas. Cohorts were based on clinical histories the participants reported. Each recovered donor of Cohort 3 presented with two negative PCRs, clearance, or symptom resolution. Only in-frame clones appear in the TCRdb table, and some are missing; sequencing was by immunoSEQ multiplex PCR. Found here are approximately 230,000 clones, 70% to 85% of them singletons; the top ten hold over 12%.

The chain carries TRBV10-1 and TRBJ1-3; D uncertain. Sequencing was done on a sample of PBMCs or T cells enriched from blood (not recorded which). The origin of this receptor is a man aged 35 to 55 who had recovered from COVID-19. For the CDR3, the DNA is TGCGCCAGCAGGAGTTCTGTCTCTGGAAACACCATATATTTT. Translated: CASRSSVSGNTIYF.